The clone carrying this TCR beta chain has ten or more counts. The antigen is unknown. The trim removed 1 base at V and 8 bases at J, leaving 5 bases unmatched. This CDR3 is 15 amino acids long. Germline CDR1 SGHTA, CDR2 FQGNSA. This specimen belongs to a study of T-cell reconstitution after alpha-beta-depleted transplantation in children. General study results and limits: Most T-cell counts and diversity one year after the transplant came from T cells that were newly produced. Approximately two months post-transplant, alpha-beta T cells reportedly originated from several hundred expanded graft clones. Day-60 TCRbeta diversity that was high in some patients was derived from surviving recipient T cells and thymic progenitors.

TCRbeta library preparation incorporated unique molecular identifiers. TCRdb reprocessed the PCR reads with MiXCR, giving one entry per CDR3 protein. The profile shows 73,000 or so distinct CDR3 sequences, 4% to 5% of them singletons. Sequences were derived from PBMCs, mostly from graft donor cells, sampled 180 days after TCRalphabeta/CD19-depleted stem cell transplant. The rearrangement links TRBV7-2 to TRBJ1-4; 9 positions agree with TRBD1. The TCR sequence derives from a boy younger than two who had a stem cell transplant for acute myeloid leukemia, so the T cells may come from the graft donor. The CDR3 region has the DNA TGTGCCAGCAGCTTAGTGGGGACAGGGACCGAAAAACTGTTTTTT. As protein: CASSLVGTGTEKLFF. The complete variable domain, with remaining parts taken from reference TRBV7-2 and TRBJ1-4, reads GAGVSQSPSNKVTEKGKDVELRCDPISGHTALYWYRQSLGQGLEFLIYFQGNSAPDKSGLPSDRFSAERTGGSVSTLTIQRTQQEDSAVYLCASSLVGTGTEKLFFGSGTQLSVL.